The 13 T cell receptor beta chains reported below all come from one sample, sequenced in a study of T cells in Graves' hyperthyroidism and ophthalmopathy. TCR beta CDR3 regions were amplified from RNA. The TCR CDR3 first-round RT-PCR relied on the HTBI primer set. TCRdb reanalysed the multiplex PCR reads using MiXCR and keeps one entry per CDR3 protein. The sample has more than 350,000 distinct CDR3 sequences, roughly 17% seen once. Sequenced input: blood. These receptors originate from a woman in her 30s with Graves' hyperthyroidism that later progressed to Graves' ophthalmopathy.

This sequence joins TRBV6-1 and TRBJ2-7; D is uncertain. The length of the CDR3 is 12 residues. CDR1 is MNHNS and CDR2 is SASEGT in the germline V gene. Trimming shortened V by 3 bases and J by 3 bases, and 6 bases separated the two germline ends. The CDR3 here is CASSEGIYEQYF. CDR3 DNA: TGTGCCAGCAGTGAGGGGATCTACGAGCAGTACTTC.

This clonotype was counted many times. The chain is built from TRBV2 and TRBJ2-5, with 8 bases identical to TRBD1. With 10 bases clipped from V and 2 bases from J, the junction kept 9 bases outside the gene matches. Per the germline V gene, CDR1 is SNHLY and CDR2 is FYNNEI. The CDR3 sequence is 14 residues long. The chain's CDR3 is CATRQDRGQETQYF. DNA for the CDR3: TGTGCCACCCGTCAAGACAGGGGTCAAGAGACCCAGTACTTC.

The table lists this clonotype with a few counts. V and J are TRBV19 and TRBJ2-2; D perhaps matches TRBD1 (5 bases). The CDR3 runs 16 residues. V was cut by 3 bases and J by 8 bases, with 19 bases left in between. CDR1 is LNHDA and CDR2 is SQIVND in the germline V gene (reference sequence). CDR3 nucleotides: TGTGCCAGTAGTATGGATCTATTGGGGCAGACAGGGGAGCTGTTTTTT. Its protein product is CASSMDLLGQTGELFF.

This clonotype came up many times. This chain links TRBV28 with TRBJ2-7; D remains unclear. Germline V gene data show CDR1 as MDHEN and CDR2 as SYDVKM. V lost 5 bases, J lost 2 bases, and 10 bases lay in between. This CDR3 spans 13 amino acids. The CDR3 sequence is CASSGYGTYEQYF. The CDR3 bases are TGTGCCAGCAGTGGGTACGGAACCTACGAGCAGTACTTC.

This clonotype was counted between two and nine times. The chain has TRBV6-2 or TRBV6-3 and TRBJ2-5, with D perhaps TRBD1 (6 bases). V was cut by 5 bases and J by 7 bases, with 14 bases left in between. CDR3 length equals 13 residues. Germline CDR1 MNHEY, CDR2 SVGEGT. The CDR3 sequence: CASSQTGFGTQYF. The CDR3 coding sequence is TGTGCCAGCAGTCAAACAGGGTTTGGGACCCAGTACTTC.

This clonotype was detected many times. The V call is TRBV10-2, the J call TRBJ2-7, with TRBD2 matching over 7 bases. The CDR3 spans 15 residues. Per the germline V gene, CDR1 is WSHSY and CDR2 is SAAADI. V lost 7 bases and J lost 5; bases outside the gene matches: 14. Here the CDR3 DNA reads TGCGCCAGCACAGCCACCGGGACTATTAGCGACGAGCAGTACTTC. It yields the protein CASTATGTISDEQYF.

The genes are TRBV12-5 and TRBJ2-2; possible D gene TRBD1, 6 bases. V was cut by 1 base and J by 2 bases, with 14 bases left in between. Germline V CDR1 and CDR2: LGHNT, FRNRAP. This CDR3 contains 17 residues. The CDR3 bases are TGTGCTAGTGGTTTGGGAACCGGGACACTTAACACCGGGGAGCTGTTTTTT. Its translation: CASGLGTGTLNTGELFF.

Many counts were recorded for this clonotype. This chain joins TRBV19 and TRBJ2-5; 8 positions match TRBD2. The CDR3 totals 17 residues. V dropped 2 bases and J dropped 3; count of bases not matched to a gene: 11. Looked up from germline, CDR1 is LNHDA and CDR2 is SQIVND (reference sequence). The DNA for the CDR3 is TGTGCCAGTAGTATAACCTACTACGGGGGGGCGAAAGAGACCCAGTACTTC. Translating it yields CASSITYYGGAKETQYF.

The rearrangement links TRBV9 to TRBJ1-1, with D possibly TRBD1 on 6 matching bases. The ends were cut back, 3 bases at V and 8 bases at J, with 14 bases in the middle. Looked up from germline, CDR1 is SGDLS and CDR2 is YYNGEE. The CDR3 runs 13 residues. CDR3 sequence reads: CASSGSQGPEAFF. The CDR3 nucleotides are TGTGCCAGCAGCGGTTCACAGGGACCCGAAGCTTTCTTT.

This clonotype was detected many times. The chain is built from TRBV6-1 and TRBJ2-5; 12 positions match TRBD1. The CDR3 is 16 amino acids. The germline V gene encodes CDR1 MNHNS and CDR2 SASEGT. The V and J ends lost 4 bases and 5 bases, in that order; junction bases with no gene match: 8. The CDR3 loop reads CASSARDRGLSETQYF. The CDR3 DNA follows: TGTGCCAGCAGTGCCCGGGACAGGGGGCTAAGTGAGACCCAGTACTTC.

This clonotype was seen only a few times. The rearrangement uses TRBV19 and TRBJ1-2; tentatively, D is TRBD1 (6 bases). The CDR3 is 14 residues long. V lost 4 bases and J lost 8, with 17 bases in between. Germline-derived CDR1 and CDR2 are LNHDA and SQIVND (reference sequence). The CDR3 loop is CASSTQGRVGGYTF. CDR3 sequence (DNA): TGTGCCAGTAGTACTCAGGGGCGAGTCGGGGGCTACACCTTC.

This clonotype has just a few counts. The J gene is TRBJ2-3, the V gene TRBV20-1, with 8 bases lining up with TRBD1. Trimming took 5 bases from V and 9 from J; bases not matched to a gene: 4. In germline, CDR1 is DFQATT, CDR2 SNEGSKA (reference sequence). The CDR3 is 11 amino acids. The CDR3 is CSARGQGTQYF. The CDR3, as DNA: TGCAGTGCTCGTGGACAGGGAACGCAGTATTTT.

This clonotype was detected many times. V and J are TRBV28 and TRBJ2-7; D possibly corresponds to TRBD2 (6 bases). V dropped 5 bases and J dropped 5 bases, with 19 bases sitting between them. The CDR3 covers 15 residues. Germline V lookup: CDR1 MDHEN, CDR2 SYDVKM. CDR3 DNA: TGTGCCAGCAGTCGGCCGGGGGAGTTGCTCAACGAGCAGTACTTC. It yields the protein CASSRPGELLNEQYF.